This record looks at one T cell receptor beta chain sequence and its context. Its antigen remains unidentified. There are no base qualities to consult, and no much larger clone falls within one base. This sample was taken from a study of control samples from healthy donors and cancer patients (dated by TCRdb to about 2020). Cut back by 0 bases and 5 bases, the V and J ends lie 10 bases apart. From cysteine to phenylalanine, the CDR3 is 14 amino acids long. Solely the CDR3 DNA is kept, with 42 bases framed from the first base. The germline V gene (reference sequence) sets CDR1 to MNHEY and CDR2 to SMNVEV. The library was made by the immunoSEQ multiplex PCR assay. The immuneACCESS repertoire file appears here via TCRdb, limited to in-frame rearrangements. These files lack a portion of the clones; in checked studies, under half of the deficit traces to unresolved V genes, and the cause of the others is not known. The sample includes roughly 220,000 clones, with 90% to 95% observed a single time. The top ten hold about 1.6% of the sample.

This receptor was identified in a man aged 50 to 60 in good health. The sequence joins TRBV27 to TRBJ1-1; the D region possibly corresponds to TRBD1 (5 bases align). Sequenced material: blood. The bases are TGTGCCAGCAGTTTATCAGGGGTAGGGACTGAAGCTTTCTTT. Protein translation: CASSLSGVGTEAFF.